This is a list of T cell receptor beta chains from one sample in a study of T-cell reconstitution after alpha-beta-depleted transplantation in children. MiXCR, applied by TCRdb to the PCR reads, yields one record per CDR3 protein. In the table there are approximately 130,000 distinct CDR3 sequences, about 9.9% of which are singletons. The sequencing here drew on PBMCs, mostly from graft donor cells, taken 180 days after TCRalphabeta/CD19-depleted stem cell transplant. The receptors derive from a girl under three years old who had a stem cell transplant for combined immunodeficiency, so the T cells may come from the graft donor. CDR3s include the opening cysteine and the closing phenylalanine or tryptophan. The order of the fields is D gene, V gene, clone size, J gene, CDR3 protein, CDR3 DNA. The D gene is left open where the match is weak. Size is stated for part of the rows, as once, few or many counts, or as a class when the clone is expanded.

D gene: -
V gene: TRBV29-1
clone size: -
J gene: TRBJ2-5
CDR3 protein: CSAQRMGETQYF
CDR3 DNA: TGCAGCGCGCAGCGGATGGGTGAGACCCAGTACTTC

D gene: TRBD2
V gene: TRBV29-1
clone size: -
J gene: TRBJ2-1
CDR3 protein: CSVSGLAGGNEQFF
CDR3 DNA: TGCAGCGTGAGCGGACTAGCGGGAGGCAATGAGCAGTTCTTC

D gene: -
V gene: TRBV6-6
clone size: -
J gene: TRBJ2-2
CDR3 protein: CASSYLDTGELFF
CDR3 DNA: TGTGCCAGCAGTTACCTCGATACCGGGGAGCTGTTTTTT

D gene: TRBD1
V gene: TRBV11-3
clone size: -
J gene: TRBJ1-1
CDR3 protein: CASSLGLTGIEAFF
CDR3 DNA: TGTGCCAGCAGCTTAGGATTGACAGGGATTGAAGCTTTCTTT

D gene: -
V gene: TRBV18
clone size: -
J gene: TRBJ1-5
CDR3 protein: CARRLFSDYSNQPQHF
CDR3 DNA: TGTGCCAGGCGTCTTTTCTCTGATTATAGCAATCAGCCCCAGCATTTT

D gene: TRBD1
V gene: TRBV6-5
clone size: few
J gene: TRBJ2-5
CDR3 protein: CASSFGTAQETQYF
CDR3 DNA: TGTGCCAGCAGTTTCGGGACAGCACAAGAGACCCAGTACTTC

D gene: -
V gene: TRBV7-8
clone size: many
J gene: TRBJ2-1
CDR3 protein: CASSPRNLDEQFF
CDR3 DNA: TGTGCCAGCAGCCCGCGGAATTTGGATGAGCAGTTCTTC

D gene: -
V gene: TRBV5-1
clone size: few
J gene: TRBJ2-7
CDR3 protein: CASSLALRRLSYEQYF
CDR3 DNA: TGCGCCAGCAGCTTGGCCTTGAGGAGACTCTCCTACGAGCAGTACTTC

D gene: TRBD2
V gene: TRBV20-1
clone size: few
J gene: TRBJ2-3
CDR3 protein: CSARRTSGSGPLVRQYF
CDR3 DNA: TGCAGTGCTAGAAGGACTAGCGGGAGCGGTCCCCTTGTAAGGCAGTATTTT

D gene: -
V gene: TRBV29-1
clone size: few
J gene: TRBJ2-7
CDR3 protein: CSVERGRTRGYEQYF
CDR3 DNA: TGCAGCGTTGAAAGGGGGCGGACTAGGGGGTACGAGCAGTACTTC

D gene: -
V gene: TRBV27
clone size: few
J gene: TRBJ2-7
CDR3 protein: CASSASRYEQYF
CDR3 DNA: TGTGCCAGCAGTGCTAGTCGCTACGAGCAGTACTTC

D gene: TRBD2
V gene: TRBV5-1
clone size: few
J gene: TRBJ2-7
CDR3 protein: CASSGGSGLAVSYEQYF
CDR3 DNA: TGCGCCAGCAGCGGTGGCTCAGGACTAGCGGTCTCCTACGAGCAGTACTTC

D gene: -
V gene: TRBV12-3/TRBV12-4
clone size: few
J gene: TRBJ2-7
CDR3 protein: CASSPWGLNEQYF
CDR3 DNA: TGTGCCAGCAGTCCGTGGGGACTTAACGAGCAGTACTTC

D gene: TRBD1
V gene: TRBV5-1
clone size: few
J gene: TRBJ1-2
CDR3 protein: CASSPGTGDYGYTF
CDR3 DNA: TGCGCCAGCAGCCCCGGGACAGGGGATTATGGCTACACCTTC

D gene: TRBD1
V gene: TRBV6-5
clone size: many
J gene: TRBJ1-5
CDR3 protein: CASSPPTGSGNQPQHF
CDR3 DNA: TGTGCCAGCAGCCCGCCGACAGGGAGTGGAAATCAGCCCCAGCATTTT

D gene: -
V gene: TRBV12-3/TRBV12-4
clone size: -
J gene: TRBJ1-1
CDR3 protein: CASSLFWNTEAFF
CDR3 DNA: TGTGCCAGCAGTTTATTCTGGAACACTGAAGCTTTCTTT

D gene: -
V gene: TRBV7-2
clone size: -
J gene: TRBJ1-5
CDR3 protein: CASSRVGNQPQHF
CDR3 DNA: TGTGCCAGCAGCAGAGTGGGCAATCAGCCCCAGCATTTT

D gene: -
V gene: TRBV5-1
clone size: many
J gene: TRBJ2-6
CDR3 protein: CASSLVGGAGANVLTF
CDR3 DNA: TGCGCCAGCAGCTTGGTAGGGGGTGCTGGGGCCAACGTCCTGACTTTC

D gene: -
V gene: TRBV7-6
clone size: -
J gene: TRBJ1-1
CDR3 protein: CASRRGSGGSQRRTEAFF
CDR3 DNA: TGTGCCAGCCGAAGGGGGTCGGGGGGGTCCCAACGAAGGACTGAAGCTTTCTTT

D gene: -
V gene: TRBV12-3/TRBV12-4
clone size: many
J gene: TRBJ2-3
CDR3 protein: CASSFTNGGWGDTQYF
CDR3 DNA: TGTGCCAGCAGTTTCACGAACGGGGGCTGGGGAGATACGCAGTATTTT

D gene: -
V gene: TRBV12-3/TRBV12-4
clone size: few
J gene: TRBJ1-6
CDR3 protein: CASSSRGGSTNSPLHF
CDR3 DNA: TGTGCCAGCAGCTCCCGGGGGGGGTCGACTAATTCACCCCTCCACTTT

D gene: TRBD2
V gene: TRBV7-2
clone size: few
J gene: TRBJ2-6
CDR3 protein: CASSLGLAAGANVLTF
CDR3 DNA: TGTGCCAGCAGCTTAGGGCTAGCGGCAGGGGCCAACGTCCTGACTTTC

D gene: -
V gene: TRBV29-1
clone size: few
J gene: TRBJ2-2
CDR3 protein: CSVRTANTGELFF
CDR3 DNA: TGCAGCGTCCGGACAGCGAACACCGGGGAGCTGTTTTTT

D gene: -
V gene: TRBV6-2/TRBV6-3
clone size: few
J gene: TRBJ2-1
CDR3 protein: CASSLRDRGIAGADEQFF
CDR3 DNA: TGTGCCAGCAGTCTCCGGGACAGGGGAATAGCGGGAGCCGATGAGCAGTTCTTC

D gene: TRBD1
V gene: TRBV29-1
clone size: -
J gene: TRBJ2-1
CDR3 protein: CSVLTGRFAEQFF
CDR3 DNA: TGCAGCGTGCTGACAGGGAGATTCGCTGAGCAGTTCTTC

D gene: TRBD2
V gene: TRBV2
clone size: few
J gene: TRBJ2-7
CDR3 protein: CASSIRLAVTYEQYF
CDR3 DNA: TGTGCCAGCAGCATCCGACTAGCGGTTACCTACGAGCAGTACTTC

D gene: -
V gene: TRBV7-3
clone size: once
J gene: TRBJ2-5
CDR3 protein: CASSLSCLETQYF
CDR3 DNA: TGTGCCAGCAGCTTAAGCTGTTTAGAGACCCAGTACTTC

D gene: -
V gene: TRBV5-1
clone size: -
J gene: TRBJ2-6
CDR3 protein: CASSLYLRGSGANVLTF
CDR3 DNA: TGCGCCAGCAGCTTATATCTCAGGGGATCTGGGGCCAACGTCCTGACTTTC

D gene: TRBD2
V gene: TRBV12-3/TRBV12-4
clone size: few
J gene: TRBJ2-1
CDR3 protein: CASSLGLAGGLGQFF
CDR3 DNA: TGTGCCAGCAGTTTAGGACTAGCGGGAGGGCTGGGGCAGTTCTTC

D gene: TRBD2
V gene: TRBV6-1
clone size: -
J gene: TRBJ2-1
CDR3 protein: CASSDSPRLADNEQFF
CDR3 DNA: TGTGCCAGCAGTGATTCACCTCGACTAGCGGACAATGAGCAGTTCTTC

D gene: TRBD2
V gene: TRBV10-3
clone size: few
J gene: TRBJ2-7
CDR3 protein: CAISGGGYEQYF
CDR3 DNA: TGTGCCATCAGTGGCGGGGGGTACGAGCAGTACTTC

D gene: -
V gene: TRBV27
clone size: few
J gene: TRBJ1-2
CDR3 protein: CASSFSWPGGGYTF
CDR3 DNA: TGTGCCAGCAGTTTCTCCTGGCCCGGGGGCGGCTACACCTTC

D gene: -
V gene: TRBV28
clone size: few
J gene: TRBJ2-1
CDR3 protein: CASSPDSYYNEQFF
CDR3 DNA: TGTGCCAGCAGTCCGGACAGTTATTACAATGAGCAGTTCTTC

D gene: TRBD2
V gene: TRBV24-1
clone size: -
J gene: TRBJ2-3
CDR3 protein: CATSDRTSGSMATDTQYF
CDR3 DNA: TGTGCCACCAGTGATCGGACTAGCGGGAGTATGGCCACAGATACGCAGTATTTT

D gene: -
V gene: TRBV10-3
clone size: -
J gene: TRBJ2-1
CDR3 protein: CAIREGNNEQFF
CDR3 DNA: TGTGCCATCCGGGAAGGGAACAATGAGCAGTTCTTC

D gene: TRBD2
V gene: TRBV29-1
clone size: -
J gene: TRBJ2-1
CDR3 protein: CSADGLGLAQFF
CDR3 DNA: TGCAGCGCCGATGGCCTAGGACTAGCCCAGTTCTTC

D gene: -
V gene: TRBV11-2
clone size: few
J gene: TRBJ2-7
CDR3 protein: CASSFEDTYYEQYF
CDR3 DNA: TGTGCCAGCAGCTTTGAGGATACATATTACGAGCAGTACTTC

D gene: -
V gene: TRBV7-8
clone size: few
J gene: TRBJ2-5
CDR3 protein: CASSPRLAIGEETQYF
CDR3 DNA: TGTGCCAGCAGCCCTAGGTTGGCAATAGGGGAAGAGACCCAGTACTTC

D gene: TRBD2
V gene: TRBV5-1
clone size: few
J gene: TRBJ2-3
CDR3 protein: CASSLVTSEGTDTQYF
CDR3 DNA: TGCGCCAGCAGCTTGGTTACTAGCGAAGGCACAGATACGCAGTATTTT

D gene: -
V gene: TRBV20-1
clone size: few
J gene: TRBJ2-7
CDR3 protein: CSASDGGAGGYEHYF
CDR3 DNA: TGCAGTGCTAGTGATGGGGGCGCCGGGGGCTACGAGCATTACTTC

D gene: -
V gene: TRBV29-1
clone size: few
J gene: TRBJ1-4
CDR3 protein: CSVQGLDEKLFF
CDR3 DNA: TGCAGCGTTCAGGGTCTGGATGAAAAACTGTTTTTT

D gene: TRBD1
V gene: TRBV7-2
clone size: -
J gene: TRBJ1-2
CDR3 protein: CASSLASGTVYGYTF
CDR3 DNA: TGTGCCAGCAGCTTAGCGTCCGGGACAGTCTATGGCTACACCTTC

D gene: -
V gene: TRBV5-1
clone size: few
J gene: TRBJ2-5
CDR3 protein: CASSYSGTPETQYF
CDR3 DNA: TGCGCCAGCAGCTACTCCGGGACCCCAGAGACCCAGTACTTC

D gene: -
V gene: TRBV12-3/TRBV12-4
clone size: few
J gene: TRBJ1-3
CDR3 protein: CASSLPGGGNTIYF
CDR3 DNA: TGTGCCAGCAGTTTGCCAGGAGGGGGAAACACCATATATTTT

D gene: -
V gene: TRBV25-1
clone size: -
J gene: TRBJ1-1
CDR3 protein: CASRGREAFF
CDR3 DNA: TGTGCCAGCAGAGGGAGAGAGGCTTTCTTT

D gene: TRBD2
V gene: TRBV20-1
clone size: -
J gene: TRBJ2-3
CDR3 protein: CSARDYHDPSGSLYTQYF
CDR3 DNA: TGCAGTGCTAGAGATTACCATGATCCTAGCGGGAGTTTGTATACGCAGTATTTT

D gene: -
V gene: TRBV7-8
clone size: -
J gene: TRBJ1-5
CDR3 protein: CASSLERIYSNQPQHF
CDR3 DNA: TGTGCCAGCAGCTTAGAGCGGATTTATAGCAATCAGCCCCAGCATTTT

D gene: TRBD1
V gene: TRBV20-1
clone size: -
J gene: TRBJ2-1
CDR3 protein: CSARGQGAGVEQFF
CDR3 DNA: TGCAGTGCTAGGGGACAGGGGGCAGGGGTTGAGCAGTTCTTC

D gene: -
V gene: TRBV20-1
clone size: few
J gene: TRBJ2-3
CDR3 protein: CSAGVQGSTDTQYF
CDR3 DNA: TGCAGTGCTGGGGTACAGGGATCCACAGATACGCAGTATTTT